A selection of T cell receptor beta chains follows, all from one sample in a study of blood T cell repertoires in COVID-19. Assay used: immunoSEQ multiplex PCR; TCRdb lists only in-frame clones, some missing. The sample has about 350,000 clones; around nine tenths are singletons. What was sequenced was PBMCs or T cells enriched from blood (not recorded which). Source of these receptors: a young woman who had been exposed to COVID-19. CDR3s include the opening cysteine and the closing phenylalanine or tryptophan. A D gene is named only where the DNA matches it firmly. Rows give clone size only sometimes, using once, few, many, or a class for an expanded clone.

TRBD2 TRBJ2-7 once TRBV3-1/TRBV3-2 18 CASSHPGLAGGWTYEQYF TGTGCCAGCAGCCACCCGGGACTAGCGGGAGGATGGACCTACGAGCAGTACTTC
- TRBJ2-3 - TRBV5-1 14 CASSLAADTDTQYF TGCGCCAGCAGCCTCGCTGCGGACACAGATACGCAGTATTTT
TRBD1 TRBJ1-5 once TRBV28 16 CASSFGQGVSNQPQHF TGTGCCAGCAGTTTCGGACAGGGTGTCAGCAATCAGCCCCAGCATTTT
TRBD2 TRBJ2-1 once TRBV14 15 CARRPSGQRLNEQFF TGTGCCAGAAGACCTAGCGGGCAAAGACTTAATGAGCAGTTCTTC
- TRBJ1-2 few TRBV5-4 12 CASSEGGYGYTF TGTGCCAGCAGCGAGGGAGGATATGGCTACACCTTC
- TRBJ2-1 - TRBV10-3 17 CAISDPYGEDSYNEQFF TGTGCCATCAGTGATCCGTATGGAGAAGACTCCTACAATGAGCAGTTCTTC
TRBD1 TRBJ2-7 - TRBV10-2 15 CASSHRAGTGSEQYF TGCGCCAGCAGCCACCGCGCCGGGACAGGGTCCGAGCAGTACTTC
TRBD1 TRBJ1-1 - TRBV29-1 12 CSVERPGGEAFF TGCAGCGTTGAAAGGCCAGGGGGCGAAGCTTTCTTT
- TRBJ2-1 - TRBV7-3 12 CASSSGGNEQFF TGTGCCAGCAGCTCCGGGGGAAATGAGCAGTTCTTC
TRBD2 TRBJ2-1 - TRBV7-9 15 CASNQGLAPYNEQFF TGTGCCAGCAATCAGGGACTAGCGCCATACAATGAGCAGTTCTTC
- TRBJ1-5 - TRBV5-6 16 CASSSLNQAGSQPQHF TGTGCCAGCAGCTCCTTGAACCAAGCTGGGAGTCAGCCCCAGCATTTT
- TRBJ2-6 - TRBV28 17 CASSLGDGGSGANVLTF TGTGCCAGCAGTTTAGGAGATGGCGGGTCTGGGGCCAACGTCCTGACTTTC
TRBD1 TRBJ1-3 - TRBV2 15 CASRDRGFSGNTIYF TGTGCCAGCAGGGACAGGGGATTCTCTGGAAACACCATATATTTT
TRBD2 TRBJ2-3 - TRBV10-1 14 CASSVSGVADTQYF TGCGCCAGCAGTGTTAGCGGGGTCGCTGATACGCAGTATTTT
TRBD2 TRBJ2-5 - TRBV19 14 CASRASGRRETQYF TGTGCCAGTAGGGCTAGCGGGAGGCGAGAGACCCAGTACTTC
- TRBJ1-5 - TRBV6-4 15 CASSPGHGGNQPQHF TGTGCCAGCAGTCCGGGACATGGGGGCAATCAGCCCCAGCATTTT
TRBD1 TRBJ2-7 - TRBV10-2 13 CASTLTGVYEQYF TGCGCCAGCACCCTTACAGGGGTCTACGAGCAGTACTTC
TRBD1 TRBJ1-5 - TRBV28 16 CASRSSTGVANQPQHF TGTGCCAGCAGATCCTCTACAGGGGTGGCCAATCAGCCCCAGCATTTT
- TRBJ2-3 - TRBV10-2 14 CASREGLAADTQYF TGCGCCAGCAGGGAGGGCCTTGCAGCAGATACGCAGTATTTT
TRBD1 TRBJ1-5 - TRBV10-1 15 CASSAGTGNGQPQHF TGCGCCAGCAGTGCCGGGACAGGGAATGGTCAGCCCCAGCATTTT
TRBD1 TRBJ1-1 few TRBV6-5 14 CASRKGQPNTEAFF TGTGCCAGCAGAAAGGGACAGCCGAACACTGAAGCTTTCTTT
- TRBJ1-5 - TRBV30 13 CAWNRLINQPQHF TGTGCCTGGAATAGACTGATCAATCAGCCCCAGCATTTT
- TRBJ2-1 few TRBV12-5 13 CASGFNNRNEQFF TGTGCTAGTGGTTTTAATAACAGGAATGAGCAGTTCTTC
- TRBJ2-7 few TRBV7-9 13 CASSPAGSYEQYF TGTGCCAGCAGCCCTGCGGGATCCTACGAGCAGTACTTC
- TRBJ2-1 - TRBV11-2 14 CASRVNRVSNEQFF TGTGCCAGCAGGGTGAACAGGGTTAGTAATGAGCAGTTCTTC
- TRBJ2-3 once TRBV10-2 16 CASSESGTGFTDTQYF TGCGCCAGCAGTGAGTCGGGGACTGGTTTTACAGATACGCAGTATTTT
- TRBJ2-1 - TRBV18 13 CASSLLAYNEQFF TGTGCCAGCTCACTACTAGCCTACAATGAGCAGTTCTTC
TRBD1 TRBJ2-7 - TRBV7-8 15 CASSLAGTGYREQYF TGTGCCAGCAGCTTAGCCGGGACAGGGTACCGCGAGCAGTACTTC
TRBD1 TRBJ1-6 - TRBV2 15 CASRKDRSENSPLHF TGTGCCAGCAGGAAGGACAGGTCGGAGAATTCACCCCTCCACTTT
TRBD1 TRBJ2-2 - TRBV9 15 CASSAGTDNTGELFF TGTGCCAGCAGCGCCGGGACAGACAACACCGGGGAGCTGTTTTTT
- TRBJ1-5 - TRBV10-3 15 CAISQKDTGSQPQHF TGTGCCATCAGTCAAAAAGACACTGGCAGTCAGCCCCAGCATTTT
TRBD1 TRBJ1-2 few TRBV28 16 CASSLGPPTGADGYTF TGTGCCAGCAGTTTAGGGCCCCCGACAGGGGCGGATGGCTACACCTTC
- TRBJ2-1 - TRBV12-3/TRBV12-4 13 CASGPSPQGWGFF TGTGCCAGCGGTCCTTCCCCGCAGGGTTGGGGTTTCTTC
TRBD2 TRBJ2-7 - TRBV28 14 CASTRAGGSYEQYF TGTGCCAGCACTAGGGCGGGAGGATCCTACGAGCAGTACTTC
TRBD1 TRBJ1-5 few TRBV7-9 18 CAKSSGTGAIYSNQPQHF TGTGCCAAATCCTCCGGGACAGGGGCCATCTATAGCAATCAGCCCCAGCATTTT
TRBD1 TRBJ1-5 - TRBV10-2 15 CASSEFTGGNQPQHF TGCGCCAGCAGTGAGTTTACAGGGGGCAATCAGCCCCAGCATTTT
TRBD1 TRBJ1-6 - TRBV2 16 CASRETGGWNNSPLHF TGTGCCAGCAGGGAGACAGGGGGGTGGAATAATTCACCCCTCCACTTT
- TRBJ2-1 - TRBV15 16 CATSRRRGGSYNEQFF TGTGCCACCAGCAGGCGGCGTGGCGGCTCCTACAATGAGCAGTTCTTC
- TRBJ1-1 - TRBV7-3 15 CASSRHGGRGTEAFF TGTGCCAGCAGCCGCCACGGGGGGCGCGGCACTGAAGCTTTCTTT
TRBD1 TRBJ1-2 - TRBV27 14 CASSILLGQGRYTF TGTGCCAGCAGTATTCTCCTGGGACAGGGGCGCTACACCTTC
TRBD1 TRBJ1-1 - TRBV6-4 15 CASREQGALNTEAFF TGTGCCAGCAGAGAACAGGGGGCCCTCAACACTGAAGCTTTCTTT
TRBD1 TRBJ1-2 - TRBV27 15 CASSPPGQGFYGYTF TGTGCCAGCAGTCCTCCGGGACAGGGTTTTTATGGCTACACCTTC
- TRBJ1-3 - TRBV18 18 CASSEGPLSAGTGNTIYF TGTGCCAGCTCAGAGGGCCCGCTTTCAGCGGGGACTGGAAACACCATATATTTT
- TRBJ2-6 - TRBV20-1 10 CSASTGVLTF TGCAGTGCTAGCACCGGCGTCCTGACTTTC
- TRBJ1-6 - TRBV28 14 CASRPGRGNSPLHF TGTGCCAGCAGGCCCGGCCGGGGGAATTCACCCCTCCACTTT
TRBD1 TRBJ1-5 - TRBV27 14 CASSSTGINQPQHF TGTGCCAGCAGTTCGACAGGGATCAATCAGCCCCAGCATTTT
TRBD1 TRBJ1-6 - TRBV10-3 15 CAIGRDRPINSPLHF TGTGCCATCGGACGGGACAGGCCGATTAATTCACCCCTCCACTTT
TRBD1 TRBJ1-2 - TRBV2 14 CASIRQGHNYGYTF TGTGCCAGCATTCGACAGGGGCACAACTATGGCTACACCTTC
- TRBJ1-2 few TRBV19 13 CASSIDPGYGYTF TGTGCCAGTAGTATAGATCCCGGGTATGGCTACACCTTC